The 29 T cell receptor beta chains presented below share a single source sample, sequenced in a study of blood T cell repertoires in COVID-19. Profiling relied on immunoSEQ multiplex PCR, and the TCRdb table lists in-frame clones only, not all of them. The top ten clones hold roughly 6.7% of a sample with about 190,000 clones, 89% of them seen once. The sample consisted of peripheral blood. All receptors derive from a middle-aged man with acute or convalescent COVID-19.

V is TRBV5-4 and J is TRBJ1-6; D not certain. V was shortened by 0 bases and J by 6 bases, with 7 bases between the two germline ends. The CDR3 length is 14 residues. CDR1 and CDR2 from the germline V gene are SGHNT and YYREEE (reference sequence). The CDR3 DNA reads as TGTGCCAGCAGCTTGGACATAGCTAATTCACCCCTCCACTTT. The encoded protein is CASSLDIANSPLHF.

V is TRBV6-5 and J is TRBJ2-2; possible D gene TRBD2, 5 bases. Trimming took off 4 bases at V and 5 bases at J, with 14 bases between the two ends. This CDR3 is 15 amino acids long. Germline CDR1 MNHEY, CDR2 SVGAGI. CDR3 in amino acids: CASSLLGSSTGELFF. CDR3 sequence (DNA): TGTGCCAGCAGTTTGCTAGGGAGCTCGACCGGGGAGCTGTTTTTT.

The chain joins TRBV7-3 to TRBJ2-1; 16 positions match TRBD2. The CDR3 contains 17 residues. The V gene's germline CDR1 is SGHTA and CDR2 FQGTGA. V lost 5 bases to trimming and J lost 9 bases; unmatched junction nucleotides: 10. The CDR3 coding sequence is TGTGCCAGCAGCCCGAGGGGACTAGCGGGGGGGCTTGTTGAGCAGTTCTTC. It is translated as CASSPRGLAGGLVEQFF.

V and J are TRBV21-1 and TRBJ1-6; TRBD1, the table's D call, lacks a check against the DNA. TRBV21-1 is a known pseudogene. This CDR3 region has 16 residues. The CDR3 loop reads CASSEPGQGVDSPLHF. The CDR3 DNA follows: TGTGCCAGCAGCGAACCGGGACAGGGGGTGGATTCACCCCTCCACTTT.

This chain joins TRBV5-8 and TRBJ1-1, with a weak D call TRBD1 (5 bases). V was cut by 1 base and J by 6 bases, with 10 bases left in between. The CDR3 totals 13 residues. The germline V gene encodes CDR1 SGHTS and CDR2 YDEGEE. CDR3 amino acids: CASSLRQGAEAFF. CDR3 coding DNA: TGTGCCAGCAGCTTGAGGCAGGGTGCTGAAGCTTTCTTT.

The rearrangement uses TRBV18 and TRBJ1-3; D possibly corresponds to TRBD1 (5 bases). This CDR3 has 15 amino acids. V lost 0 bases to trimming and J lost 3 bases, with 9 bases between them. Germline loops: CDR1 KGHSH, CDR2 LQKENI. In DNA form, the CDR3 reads TGTGCCAGCTCACCACCTCAGGGAAGTGGAAACACCATATATTTT. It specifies CASSPPQGSGNTIYF. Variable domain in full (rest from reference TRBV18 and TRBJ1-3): NAGVMQNPRHLVRRRGQEARLRCSPMKGHSHVYWYRQLPEEGLKFMVYLQKENIIDESGMPKERFSAEFPKEGPSILRIQQVVRGDSAAYFCASSPPQGSGNTIYFGEGSWLTVV.

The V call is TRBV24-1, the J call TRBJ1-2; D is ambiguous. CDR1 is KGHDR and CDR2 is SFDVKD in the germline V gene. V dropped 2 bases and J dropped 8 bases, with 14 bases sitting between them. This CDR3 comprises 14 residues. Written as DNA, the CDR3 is TGTGCCACCAGTGATTCAGGCCGACCTGCGGGCTACACCTTC. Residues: CATSDSGRPAGYTF.

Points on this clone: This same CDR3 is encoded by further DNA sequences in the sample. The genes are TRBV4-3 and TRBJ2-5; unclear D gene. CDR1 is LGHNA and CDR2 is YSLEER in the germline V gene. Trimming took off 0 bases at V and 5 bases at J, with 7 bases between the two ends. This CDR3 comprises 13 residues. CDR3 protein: CASSQDRRETQYF. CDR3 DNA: TGCGCCAGCAGCCAAGATCGGCGGGAGACCCAGTACTTC.

The CDR3 loop reads CASSRGFSYEQYF. CDR3 nucleotides: TGTGCCAGCAGCAGGGGGTTCTCCTACGAGCAGTACTTC. This chain joins TRBV25-1 and TRBJ2-7, with 7 bases matching TRBD1. The trim removed 6 bases at V and 0 bases at J, leaving 2 bases unmatched. Germline CDR1 and CDR2: MGHDK and SYGVNS. The CDR3 contains 13 residues.

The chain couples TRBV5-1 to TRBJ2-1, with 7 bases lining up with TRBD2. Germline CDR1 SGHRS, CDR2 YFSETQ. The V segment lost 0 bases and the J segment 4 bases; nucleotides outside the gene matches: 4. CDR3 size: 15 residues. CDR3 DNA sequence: TGCGCCAGCAGCTTGGAGCTAGCGGCTTACAATGAGCAGTTCTTC. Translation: CASSLELAAYNEQFF.

This CDR3 reads CASRRTGGGRTQYF. As DNA, the CDR3 is TGTGCCAGCAGGCGGACAGGGGGCGGGAGGACGCAGTATTTT. The chain joins TRBV27 to TRBJ2-3, with 11 bases aligning to TRBD1. The CDR3 is 14 amino acids. Germline V gene sequence: CDR1 MNHEY, CDR2 SMNVEV (reference sequence). Losses at the gene ends were 6 bases for V and 9 bases for J; bases not matched to a gene: 8.

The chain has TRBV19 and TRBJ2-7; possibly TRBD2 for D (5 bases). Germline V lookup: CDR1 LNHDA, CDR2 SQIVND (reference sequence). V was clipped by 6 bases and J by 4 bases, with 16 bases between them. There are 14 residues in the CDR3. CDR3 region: CASSPGSGPYEQYF. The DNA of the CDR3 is TGTGCCAGTAGCCCGGGGAGTGGACCGTACGAGCAGTACTTC.

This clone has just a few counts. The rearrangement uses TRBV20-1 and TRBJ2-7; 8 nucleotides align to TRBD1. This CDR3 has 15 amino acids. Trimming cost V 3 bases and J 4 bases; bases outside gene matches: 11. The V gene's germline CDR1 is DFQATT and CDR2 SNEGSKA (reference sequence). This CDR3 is CSASAPGTGYYEQYF. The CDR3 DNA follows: TGCAGTGCTAGTGCCCCCGGGACAGGTTATTACGAGCAGTACTTC.

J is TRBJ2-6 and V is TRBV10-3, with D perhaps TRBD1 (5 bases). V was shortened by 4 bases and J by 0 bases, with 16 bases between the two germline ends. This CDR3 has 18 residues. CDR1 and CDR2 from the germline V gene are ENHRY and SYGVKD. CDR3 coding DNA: TGTGCCATCAGTGTGGGTGGAAAAGGGGACTCTGGGGCCAACGTCCTGACTTTC. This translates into CAISVGGKGDSGANVLTF.

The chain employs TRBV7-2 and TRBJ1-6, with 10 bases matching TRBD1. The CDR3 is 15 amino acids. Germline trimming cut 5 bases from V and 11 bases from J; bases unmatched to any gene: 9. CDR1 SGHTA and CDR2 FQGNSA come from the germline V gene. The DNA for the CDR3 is TGTGCCAGCAGCGTGACAGGGGGCGCGGTGACACCCCTCCACTTT. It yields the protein CASSVTGGAVTPLHF.

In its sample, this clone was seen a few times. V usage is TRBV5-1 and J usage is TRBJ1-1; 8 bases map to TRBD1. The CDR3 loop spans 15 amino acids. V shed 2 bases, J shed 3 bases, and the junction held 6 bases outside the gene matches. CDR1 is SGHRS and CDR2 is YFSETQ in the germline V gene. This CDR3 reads CASSFRQGQDTEAFF. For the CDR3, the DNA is TGCGCCAGCAGCTTTCGACAGGGGCAGGACACTGAAGCTTTCTTT.

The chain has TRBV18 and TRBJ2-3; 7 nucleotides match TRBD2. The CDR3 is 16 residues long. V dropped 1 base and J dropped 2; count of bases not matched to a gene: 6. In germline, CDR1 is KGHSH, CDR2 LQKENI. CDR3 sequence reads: CASSPLSGAPTDTQYF. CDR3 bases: TGTGCCAGCTCACCACTGAGCGGGGCCCCCACAGATACGCAGTATTTT.

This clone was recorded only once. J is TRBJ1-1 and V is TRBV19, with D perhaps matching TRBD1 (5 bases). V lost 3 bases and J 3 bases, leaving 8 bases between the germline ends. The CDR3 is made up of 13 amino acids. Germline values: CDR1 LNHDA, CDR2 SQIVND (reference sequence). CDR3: CASSMAGYTEAFF. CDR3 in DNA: TGTGCCAGTAGTATGGCAGGGTACACTGAAGCTTTCTTT. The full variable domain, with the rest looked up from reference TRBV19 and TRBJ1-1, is DGGITQSPKYLFRKEGQNVTLSCEQNLNHDAMYWYRQDPGQGLRLIYYSQIVNDFQKGDIAEGYSVSREKKESFPLTVTSAQKNPTAFYLCASSMAGYTEAFFGQGTRLTVV.

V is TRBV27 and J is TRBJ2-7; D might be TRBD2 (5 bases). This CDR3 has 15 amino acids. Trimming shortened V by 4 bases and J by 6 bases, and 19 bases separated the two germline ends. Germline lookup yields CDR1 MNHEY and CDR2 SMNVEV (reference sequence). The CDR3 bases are TGTGCCAGCAGTTGGCGGGTTGGAGGCCTTTTCGAGCAGTACTTC. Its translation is CASSWRVGGLFEQYF.

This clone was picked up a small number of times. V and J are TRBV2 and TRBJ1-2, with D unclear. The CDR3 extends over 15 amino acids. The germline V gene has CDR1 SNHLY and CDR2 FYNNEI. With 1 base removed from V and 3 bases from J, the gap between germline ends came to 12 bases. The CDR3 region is CASSEEGTADYGYTF. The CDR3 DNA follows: TGTGCCAGCAGTGAAGAAGGCACCGCGGACTATGGCTACACCTTC.

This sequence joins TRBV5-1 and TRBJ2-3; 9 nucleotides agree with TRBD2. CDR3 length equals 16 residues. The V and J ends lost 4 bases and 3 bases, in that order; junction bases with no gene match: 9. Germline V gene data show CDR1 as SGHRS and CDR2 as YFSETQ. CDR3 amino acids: CASSDPGLASTDTQYF. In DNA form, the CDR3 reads TGCGCCAGCAGCGATCCGGGACTAGCATCTACAGATACGCAGTATTTT.

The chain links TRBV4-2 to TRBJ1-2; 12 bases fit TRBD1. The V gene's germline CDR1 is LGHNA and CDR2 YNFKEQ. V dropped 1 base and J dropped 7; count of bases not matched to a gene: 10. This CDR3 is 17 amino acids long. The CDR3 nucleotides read TGTGCCAGCAGCCAAGCGACCGCGGGACAGGGGGCCAGTGGCTACACCTTC. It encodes CASSQATAGQGASGYTF.

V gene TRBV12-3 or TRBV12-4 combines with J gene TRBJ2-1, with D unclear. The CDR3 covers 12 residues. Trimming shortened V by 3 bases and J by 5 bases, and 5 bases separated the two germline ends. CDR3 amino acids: CASSFRNNEQFF. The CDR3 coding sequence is TGTGCCAGCAGTTTCAGGAACAATGAGCAGTTCTTC.

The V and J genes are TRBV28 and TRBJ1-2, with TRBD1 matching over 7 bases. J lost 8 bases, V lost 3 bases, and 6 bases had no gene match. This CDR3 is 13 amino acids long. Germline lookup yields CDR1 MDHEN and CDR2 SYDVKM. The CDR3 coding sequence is TGTGCCAGCAGTTTCCGACAGGGCGAAGGCTACACCTTC. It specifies CASSFRQGEGYTF.

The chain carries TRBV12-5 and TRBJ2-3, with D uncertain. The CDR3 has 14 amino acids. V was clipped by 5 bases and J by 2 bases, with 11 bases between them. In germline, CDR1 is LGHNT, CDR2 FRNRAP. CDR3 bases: TGTGCTAGTGGTACCTCTACCCCCACAGATACGCAGTATTTT. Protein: CASGTSTPTDTQYF.

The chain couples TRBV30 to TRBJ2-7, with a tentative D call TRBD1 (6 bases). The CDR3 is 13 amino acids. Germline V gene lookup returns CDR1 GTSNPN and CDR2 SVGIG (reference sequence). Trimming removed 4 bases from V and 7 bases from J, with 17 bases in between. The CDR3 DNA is TGTGCCTGGATTGAGGCAGGGGCATTAGAGCAGTACTTC. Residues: CAWIEAGALEQYF.

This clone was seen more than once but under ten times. CDR3 DNA: TGTGCCAGCAGCTTAGGACAGGGAGCCTTCTATGGCTACACCTTC. Amino acids: CASSLGQGAFYGYTF. V and J are TRBV7-8 and TRBJ1-2; 7 bases line up with TRBD1. The CDR3 has 15 residues. J was trimmed by 4 bases and V by 1 base; bases with no gene match: 6. Germline values: CDR1 SGHVS, CDR2 FQNEAQ.

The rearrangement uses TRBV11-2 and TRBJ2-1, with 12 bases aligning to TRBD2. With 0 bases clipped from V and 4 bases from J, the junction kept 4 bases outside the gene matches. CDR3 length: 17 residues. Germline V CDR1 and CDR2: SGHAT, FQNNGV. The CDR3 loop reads CASSLDVTSGRYNEQFF. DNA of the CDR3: TGTGCCAGCAGCTTAGATGTGACTAGCGGGAGATACAATGAGCAGTTCTTC.

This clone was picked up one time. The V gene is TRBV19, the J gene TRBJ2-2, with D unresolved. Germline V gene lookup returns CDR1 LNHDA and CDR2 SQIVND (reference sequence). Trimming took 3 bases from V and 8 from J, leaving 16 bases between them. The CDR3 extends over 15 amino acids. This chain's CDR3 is CASSMAHTGAGELFF. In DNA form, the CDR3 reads TGTGCCAGTAGTATGGCGCACACCGGAGCTGGGGAGCTGTTTTTT.